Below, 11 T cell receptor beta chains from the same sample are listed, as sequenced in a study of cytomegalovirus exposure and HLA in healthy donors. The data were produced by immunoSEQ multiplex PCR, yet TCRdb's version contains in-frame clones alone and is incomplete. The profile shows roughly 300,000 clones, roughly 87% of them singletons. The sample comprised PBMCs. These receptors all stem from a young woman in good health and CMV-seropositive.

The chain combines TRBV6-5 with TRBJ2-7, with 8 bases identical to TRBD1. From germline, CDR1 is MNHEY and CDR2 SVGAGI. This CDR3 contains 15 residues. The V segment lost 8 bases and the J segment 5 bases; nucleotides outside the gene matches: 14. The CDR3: CASLETGTGGHEQYF. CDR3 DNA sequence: TGTGCCAGCCTGGAGACCGGGACAGGTGGTCACGAGCAGTACTTC.

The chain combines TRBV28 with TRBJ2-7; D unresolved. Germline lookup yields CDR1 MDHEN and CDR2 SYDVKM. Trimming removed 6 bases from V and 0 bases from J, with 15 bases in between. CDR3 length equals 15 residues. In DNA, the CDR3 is TGTGCCAGCAGCCGGGCCGAGTACTCCTCCTACGAGCAGTACTTC. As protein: CASSRAEYSSYEQYF.

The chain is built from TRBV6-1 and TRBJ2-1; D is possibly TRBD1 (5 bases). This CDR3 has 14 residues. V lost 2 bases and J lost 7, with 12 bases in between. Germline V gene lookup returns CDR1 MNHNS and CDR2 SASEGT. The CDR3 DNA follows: TGTGCCAGCAGTGAACAGGGCTCCCTGAATGAGCAGTTCTTC. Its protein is CASSEQGSLNEQFF.

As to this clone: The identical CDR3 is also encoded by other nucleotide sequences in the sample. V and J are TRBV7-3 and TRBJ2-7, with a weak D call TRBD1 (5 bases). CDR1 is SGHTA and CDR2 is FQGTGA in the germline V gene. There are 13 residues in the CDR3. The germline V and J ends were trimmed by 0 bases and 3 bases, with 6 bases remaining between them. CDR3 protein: CASSLTQGYEQYF. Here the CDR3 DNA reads TGTGCCAGCAGCTTAACGCAGGGCTACGAGCAGTACTTC. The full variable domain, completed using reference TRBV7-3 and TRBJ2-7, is GAGVSQTPSNKVTEKGKYVELRCDPISGHTALYWYRQSLGQGPEFLIYFQGTGAADDSGLPNDRFFAVRPEGSVSTLKIQRTERGDSAVYLCASSLTQGYEQYFGPGTRLTVT.

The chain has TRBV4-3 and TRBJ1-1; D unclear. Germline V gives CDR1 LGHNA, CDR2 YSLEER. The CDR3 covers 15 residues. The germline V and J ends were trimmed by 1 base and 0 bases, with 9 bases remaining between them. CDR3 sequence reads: CASSQVPVMNTEAFF. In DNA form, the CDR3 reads TGCGCCAGCAGCCAAGTGCCAGTCATGAACACTGAAGCTTTCTTT.

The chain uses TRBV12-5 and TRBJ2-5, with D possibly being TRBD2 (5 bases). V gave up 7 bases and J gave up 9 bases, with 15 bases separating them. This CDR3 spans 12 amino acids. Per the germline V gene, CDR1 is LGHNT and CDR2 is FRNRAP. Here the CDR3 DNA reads TGTGCTAGTGCCCTTACTAGGTCGGCCCAGTACTTC. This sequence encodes CASALTRSAQYF.

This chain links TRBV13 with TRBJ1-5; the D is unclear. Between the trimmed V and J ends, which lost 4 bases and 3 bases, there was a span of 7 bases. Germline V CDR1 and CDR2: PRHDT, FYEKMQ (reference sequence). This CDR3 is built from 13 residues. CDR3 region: CASSYQHNQPQHF. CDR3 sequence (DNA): TGTGCCAGCAGCTACCAACACAATCAGCCCCAGCATTTT.

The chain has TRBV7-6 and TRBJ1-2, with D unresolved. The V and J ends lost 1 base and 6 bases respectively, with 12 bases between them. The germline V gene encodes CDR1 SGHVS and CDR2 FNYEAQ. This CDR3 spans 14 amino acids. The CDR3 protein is CASSLGSAGNGYTF. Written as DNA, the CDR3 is TGTGCCAGCAGCTTAGGTTCCGCGGGTAATGGCTACACCTTC.

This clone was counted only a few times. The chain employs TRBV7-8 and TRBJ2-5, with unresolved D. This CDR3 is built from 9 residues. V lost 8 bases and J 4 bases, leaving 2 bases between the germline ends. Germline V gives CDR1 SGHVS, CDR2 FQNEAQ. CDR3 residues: CASGETQYF. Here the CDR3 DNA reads TGTGCCAGCGGAGAGACCCAGTACTTC.

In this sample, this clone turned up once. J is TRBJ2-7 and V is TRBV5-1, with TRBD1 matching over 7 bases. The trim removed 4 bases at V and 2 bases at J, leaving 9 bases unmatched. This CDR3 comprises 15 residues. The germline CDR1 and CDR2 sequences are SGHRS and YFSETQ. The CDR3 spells CASSALDRKTYEQYF. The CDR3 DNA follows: TGCGCCAGCAGCGCTCTGGACAGGAAAACCTACGAGCAGTACTTC.

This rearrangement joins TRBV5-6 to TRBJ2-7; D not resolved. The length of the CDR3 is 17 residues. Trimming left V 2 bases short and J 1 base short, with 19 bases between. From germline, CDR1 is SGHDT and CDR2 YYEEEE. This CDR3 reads CASSFSSLGFSSYEQYF. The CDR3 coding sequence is TGTGCCAGCAGCTTCTCCAGCCTAGGGTTTAGTTCCTACGAGCAGTACTTC.